The 23 T cell receptor beta chains listed next were all sequenced from one sample in a study of cytomegalovirus exposure and HLA in healthy donors. The primer mix had 60 Vbeta and 13 Jbeta primers. Some clones are missing from TCRdb's copy, which holds only in-frame ones; the method was immunoSEQ multiplex PCR. The table lists about 180,000 clones, 80% of them singletons. Material: PBMCs. All receptors come from a woman aged 25-40 years in good health and CMV-seronegative.

The chain is built from TRBV27 and TRBJ1-4; 12 bases align to TRBD1. V lost 5 bases and J lost 5; bases outside the gene matches: 3. The CDR3 has 15 residues. The V gene's germline CDR1 is MNHEY and CDR2 SMNVEV (reference sequence). The chain's CDR3 is CASSPGQGANEKLFF. In DNA form, the CDR3 reads TGTGCCAGCAGTCCGGGACAGGGGGCGAATGAAAAACTGTTTTTT.

The genes are TRBV5-6 and TRBJ1-3, with 10 bases matching TRBD1. Unmatched junction bases numbered 3, after V lost 4 bases and J lost 2 bases. Germline V CDR1 and CDR2: SGHDT, YYEEEE. This CDR3 spans 15 amino acids. Here the CDR3 reads CASSLGQGAGNTIYF. As DNA, the CDR3 is TGTGCCAGCAGCCTTGGACAGGGGGCTGGAAACACCATATATTTT.

This sequence joins TRBV6-1 and TRBJ1-1, with 8 positions matching TRBD1. CDR1 is MNHNS, CDR2 SASEGT, per germline. This CDR3 comprises 12 residues. Germline trimming cut 6 bases from V and 11 bases from J; bases unmatched to any gene: 8. CDR3 bases: TGTGCCAGCAGAAGGACAGGGCGGAACGCTTTCTTT. It specifies CASRRTGRNAFF.

V gene TRBV2 combines with J gene TRBJ2-1; D is unresolved. The length of the CDR3 is 10 residues. Germline V gives CDR1 SNHLY, CDR2 FYNNEI. V was clipped by 8 bases and J by 9 bases, with 8 bases between them. Here the CDR3 DNA reads TGTGCCAGCGGAGCGTCTGAGCAGTTCTTC. As protein: CASGASEQFF.

The chain joins TRBV4-1 to TRBJ1-5; D unclear. The CDR3 contains 15 residues. CDR1 and CDR2 from the germline V gene are MGHRA and YSYEKL. Trimming left V 1 base short and J 1 base short, with 8 bases between. CDR3 protein: CASSQVHTSNQPQHF. CDR3 nucleotide sequence: TGCGCCAGCAGCCAAGTTCACACGAGCAATCAGCCCCAGCATTTT.

In this sample, this clone turned up once. CDR3 residues: CASSQEGLREDSGANVLTF. DNA for the CDR3: TGCGCCAGCAGCCAAGAGGGCCTAAGGGAGGACTCTGGGGCCAACGTCCTGACTTTC. The rearrangement uses TRBV4-1 and TRBJ2-6, with D perhaps matching TRBD2 (6 bases). The CDR3 is 19 residues long. Trimming shortened V by 0 bases and J by 0 bases, and 15 bases separated the two germline ends. Germline V gene data show CDR1 as MGHRA and CDR2 as YSYEKL.

This chain joins TRBV6-1 and TRBJ1-4; TRBD1 aligns across 7 bases. The CDR3 sequence is 13 residues long. V lost 7 bases, J lost 8 bases, and 7 bases stayed unmatched. Germline assignment: CDR1 MNHNS and CDR2 SASEGT. The CDR3 here is CASTLTGKEKLFF. In nucleotides, the CDR3 is TGTGCCAGCACCCTGACAGGGAAGGAAAAACTGTTTTTT.

J is TRBJ2-7 and V is TRBV25-1, with a tentative D call TRBD1 (6 bases). V lost 4 bases to trimming and J lost 2 bases, with 15 bases between them. Germline values: CDR1 MGHDK, CDR2 SYGVNS. The CDR3 has 15 residues. This chain's CDR3 is CASSGGWTETYEQYF. For the CDR3, the DNA is TGTGCCAGCAGTGGCGGTTGGACAGAGACCTACGAGCAGTACTTC.

The rearrangement links TRBV7-6 to TRBJ2-7, with TRBD2 identical over 8 bases. The germline V gene has CDR1 SGHVS and CDR2 FNYEAQ. The trim removed 8 bases at V and 3 bases at J, leaving 6 bases unmatched. CDR3 length equals 13 residues. The CDR3 nucleotides read TGTGCCAGCGGGGTAGCGGGAAACTACGAGCAGTACTTC. Translation: CASGVAGNYEQYF.

The genes are TRBV6-5 and TRBJ1-4, with 10 bases aligning to TRBD1. Germline trimming cut 8 bases from V and 8 bases from J; bases unmatched to any gene: 8. The CDR3 sequence is 14 residues long. CDR1 and CDR2 from the germline V gene are MNHEY and SVGAGI. CDR3 DNA: TGTGCCAGCGCCCGACAGGGGGCTCGGGAAAAACTGTTTTTT. It yields the protein CASARQGAREKLFF.

The gene calls are TRBV18 and TRBJ1-1; D uncertain. Germline CDR1 and CDR2: KGHSH and LQKENI. Deletions cut 3 bases from V and 5 bases from J, with 7 bases between. The CDR3 is 12 amino acids. CDR3 protein: CASSPSGTEAFF. The CDR3 DNA reads as TGTGCCAGCTCACCCTCGGGGACTGAAGCTTTCTTT.

The J gene is TRBJ1-5, the V gene TRBV7-3, with 10 bases lining up with TRBD1. The V segment lost 4 bases and the J segment 6 bases; nucleotides outside the gene matches: 12. The CDR3 length is 17 residues. The germline gives CDR1 SGHTA, CDR2 FQGTGA. Written as DNA, the CDR3 is TGTGCCAGCAGCTCCAGACAGGGGGCGGGTGGGCTTCAGCCCCAGCATTTT. Its translation: CASSSRQGAGGLQPQHF.

This chain connects TRBV4-2 to TRBJ1-5; 11 nucleotides match TRBD1. The length of the CDR3 is 16 residues. The J segment lost 6 bases and the V segment lost 3 bases, leaving 7 bases of the junction unmatched. CDR1 LGHNA and CDR2 YNFKEQ come from the germline V gene. The CDR3 coding sequence is TGTGCCAGCAGCCAGGAGAGGGACAGGGGGGGTCAGCCCCAGCATTTT. Its protein product is CASSQERDRGGQPQHF.

The chain combines TRBV6-5 with TRBJ1-6, with TRBD1 matching over 9 bases. Germline loops: CDR1 MNHEY, CDR2 SVGAGI. V lost 7 bases, J lost 9 bases, and 10 bases stayed unmatched. CDR3 length: 15 residues. The CDR3 loop reads CASTPLRDRASPLHF. CDR3 nucleotide sequence: TGTGCCAGCACCCCCCTCCGGGACAGGGCTTCACCCCTCCACTTT.

This chain connects TRBV19 to TRBJ2-3, with 10 bases aligning to TRBD2. The CDR3 is 16 amino acids. CDR1 LNHDA and CDR2 SQIVND come from the germline V gene (reference sequence). The trim removed 6 bases at V and 1 base at J, leaving 7 bases unmatched. The CDR3 DNA sequence: TGTGCCAGTAGAATCGGTGGGACTAGCGGCACAGATACGCAGTATTTT. Translating it yields CASRIGGTSGTDTQYF.

Only a few counts were recorded for this clone. The DNA for the CDR3 is TGTGCCAGCATTCAGGGGAATGGCTACACCTTC. Translated: CASIQGNGYTF. V is TRBV6-5 and J is TRBJ1-2; D is perhaps TRBD1 (6 bases). This CDR3 spans 11 amino acids. Germline CDR1 reads MNHEY; CDR2 reads SVGAGI. V was cut by 7 bases and J by 6 bases, with 9 bases left in between.

The chain links TRBV5-1 to TRBJ1-2, with TRBD1 matching over 9 bases. The J segment lost 6 bases and the V segment lost 0 bases, leaving 6 bases of the junction unmatched. The CDR3 sequence is 15 residues long. Per germline, CDR1 SGHRS and CDR2 YFSETQ. CDR3 in amino acids: CASSLATGGIDGYTF. CDR3 in DNA: TGCGCCAGCAGCTTGGCGACAGGGGGAATTGATGGCTACACCTTC.

V usage is TRBV30 and J usage is TRBJ1-5; 8 bases align to TRBD1. Germline V gene sequence: CDR1 GTSNPN, CDR2 SVGIG (reference sequence). The CDR3 contains 13 residues. The ends lost 3 bases at V and 7 bases at J; junction bases unmatched: 5. The CDR3 reads CAWSATGVQPQHF. The CDR3 nucleotides are TGTGCCTGGAGCGCGACAGGGGTGCAGCCCCAGCATTTT.

The chain couples TRBV6-1 to TRBJ2-5, with D possibly being TRBD2 (5 bases). Trimming cost V 5 bases and J 3 bases, with 7 bases left between them. The CDR3 length is 12 residues. Germline V gene data show CDR1 as MNHNS and CDR2 as SASEGT. The CDR3 region is CASSSGKETQYF. CDR3 in DNA: TGTGCCAGCAGTTCGGGGAAAGAGACCCAGTACTTC.

The V and J genes are TRBV2 and TRBJ1-1; 10 bases line up with TRBD1. The CDR3 extends over 14 amino acids. Germline-derived CDR1 and CDR2 are SNHLY and FYNNEI. V shed 5 bases and J 3 bases; nucleotides not matched to a gene: 3. For the CDR3, the DNA is TGTGCCAGCAGTCAGGACAGGGGGTACACTGAAGCTTTCTTT. Protein sequence: CASSQDRGYTEAFF. Full variable domain (remainder filled in from reference TRBV2 and TRBJ1-1): EPEVTQTPSHQVTQMGQEVILRCVPISNHLYFYWYRQILGQKVEFLVSFYNNEISEKSEIFDDQFSVERPDGSNFTLKIRSTKLEDSAMYFCASSQDRGYTEAFFGQGTRLTVV.

The chain links TRBV25-1 to TRBJ2-3; 10 bases map to TRBD2. CDR1 is MGHDK, CDR2 SYGVNS, per germline. With 4 bases clipped from V and 3 bases from J, the junction kept 4 bases outside the gene matches. The CDR3 contains 15 residues. CDR3 region: CASSGPSGGTDTQYF. The CDR3 DNA is TGTGCCAGCAGTGGCCCTAGCGGGGGAACAGATACGCAGTATTTT.

This chain links TRBV10-3 with TRBJ1-1, with TRBD1 identical over 7 bases. Germline values: CDR1 ENHRY, CDR2 SYGVKD. The CDR3 runs 17 residues. J gave up 0 bases and V 7 bases, and 14 bases lay outside the gene matches. CDR3: CAIKGGQNSNMNTEAFF. In nucleotides, the CDR3 is TGTGCCATCAAGGGGGGACAGAACTCAAACATGAACACTGAAGCTTTCTTT.

This chain joins TRBV11-1 and TRBJ1-1; D gene unclear. The V and J ends lost 3 bases and 3 bases respectively, with 5 bases between them. Looked up from germline, CDR1 is SGHAT and CDR2 is FQDESV (reference sequence). CDR3 size: 12 residues. CDR3: CASSLRDTEAFF. Written as DNA, the CDR3 is TGTGCCAGCAGCTTGAGGGACACTGAAGCTTTCTTT. Full variable domain (missing parts from reference TRBV11-1 and TRBJ1-1): EAEVAQSPRYKITEKSQAVAFWCDPISGHATLYWYRQILGQGPELLVQFQDESVVDDSQLPKDRFSAERLKGVDSTLKIQPAELGDSAMYLCASSLRDTEAFFGQGTRLTVV.